This TCR beta chain was documented in a study of cytomegalovirus exposure and HLA in healthy donors listed by TCRdb under 2017. The study in broad terms: According to an earlier analysis of 550 to 750 of the donors, 150 million to 200 million T cells yielded over 90 million unique TCR beta sequences and about 300 Gb of sequence data. Among about 370 genotyped donors of the cohort, an average of about 240,000 unique TCR beta nucleotide sequences was sequenced per donor, of which roughly 17% were non-productive. Alongside the repertoire data, information on donor age, sex, ethnicity and CMV serostatus was compiled. Roughly five DR-DQ haplotypes were treated as single units for association and clustering because of strong linkage in the cohort. High-throughput TCR immunosequencing, statistical association of individual TCRs with disease status, and machine learning were combined to predict cytomegalovirus infection status. The number of donors typed differed by locus, with 629-630 for A, B, C, DRB1 and DQB1, more than 500 for DQA1, 600 to 610 for DPA1, and approximately 470 for DPB1. In addition to the first cohort of approximately 650 subjects, a separate validation cohort of approximately 120 different subjects was used. An earlier analysis of 587 of the donors applied high-throughput TCR beta sequencing to assess whether each TCR beta V gene segment acted as functional or pseudogenic. The study used immunosequencing to profile the T cell repertoires of several hundred subjects and linked those repertoires to cytomegalovirus serostatus. A later genetic analysis took genome-wide SNP genotypes for about 60% of the roughly 670 donors and used that subset as a discovery cohort. Both class I and class II loci were covered by HLA typing, at four-digit resolution. Of the 350 to 450 genotyped donors, about 80% fell in the genetic ancestry cluster associated with self-reported Caucasian donors. An early release that covered approximately 600 HLA-typed donors contained about 300 gigabases of sequencing data and tens of millions of unique TCR sequences. To study patterns of TCR occurrence, a later analysis re-analyzed previously published TCR beta repertoires from around 700 donors and added high-resolution HLA genotyping. Every discovery cohort repertoire had been produced on one sequencing platform. The aim of the study was to test whether cataloging public T cell receptors could identify signatures of past pathogen exposure. The later analysis used no new phenotypic data to find candidate immune exposures, relying instead on TCR beta sequences and their occurrence across donors. Study-wide conclusions, independent of this receptor: In a later analysis, several top co-occurrence clusters were reported to appear linked to parvovirus B19, influenza, CMV and Epstein-Barr virus. Strong co-occurrence of HLA alleles, especially DR and DQ, made assigning TCR associations to individual alleles difficult. Linkage disequilibrium might explain the correlated functional status among segregating V segments, but an unknown experimental factor could not be excluded. At a false discovery rate of 0.05, a later analysis linked about 17,000 TCR beta sequences to specific HLA alleles. Because the 87-base-pair reads could not distinguish some IMGT-functional V segments, including TRBV6-2 and TRBV6-3, those segments were excluded. The cohort was sequenced for TCR beta chains only, and without alpha or paired-chain data the features that could be detected were limited. V-gene and J-gene trimming of TCR beta chains was associated with a missense DCLRE1C variant in a later genetic analysis, and the association was replicated in an independent cohort. Because counts were too low, roughly 16 rarely observed V segments, including chromosome 9 orphons, were excluded from the earlier analysis of about 500 of the donors. Because some donors lacked HLA typing at each locus, the association tests relied only on the typed subset. CMV serostatus was the only immune exposure information available for the cohort. Presence/absence analyses assumed roughly uniform sequencing depth across donors, an assumption that may not hold. In an earlier analysis of some 540 of the donors, most TCR beta V segments appeared in productive rearrangements about 87% or about 30% of the time, broadly matching IMGT annotations. A later analysis found that TCR association rates varied across HLA loci, with DRB1 alleles showing the most associated TCRs and HLA-C alleles the fewest. A cluster of highly shared sequence variants was judged likely to be a technical artifact of the sequencing pipeline. In a later analysis, most CMV-associated TCR beta chains were found to appear HLA-restricted, with HLA associations seemingly driven largely by CMV exposure. In vitro tests confirmed that a few of the cytomegalovirus-associated TCR beta chains recognize cytomegalovirus antigens. A later genetic analysis reported fewer N-insertions in productive TCRs among donors in an Asian-associated ancestry cluster than the 666-donor mean. The study listed 150 to 200 TCR beta chains as associated with cytomegalovirus. In both the original and validation cohorts, the classifier was reported to diagnose cytomegalovirus status with high specificity and sensitivity. A later analysis found that HLA-associated TCR beta chains were more clonally expanded and had lower generation probabilities than equally common non-associated chains. Across donors, most TCR sequences were observed very rarely, whereas some public TCRs were present in many individuals. The authors suggested that the approach could potentially be extended to other disease states and immunological phenotypes. A further reported finding was that TCR beta sequences accurately predicted the HLA-A and HLA-B alleles for most subjects in the first cohort.

A note on this clone: Its antigen specificity is not known.

Preparation of the library involved the immunoSEQ multiplex PCR assay. For the multiplex PCR, a mixture combining 60 forward primers for TCR Vbeta segments and 13 reverse primers for TCR Jbeta segments was used. Amplification of the CDR3 region of rearranged TCR beta genes was performed with a multiplex PCR assay on genomic DNA. The Illumina HiSeq System was used to sequence the amplified TCR beta libraries as 87-base-pair reads. The original methods were these. In a later analysis, tens of millions of unique TCR beta chains were counted across the approximately 640 repertoires, and roughly 11 million of these chains were shared by at least two donors. To remove PCR and sequencing errors, raw reads were error-corrected and collapsed into unique sequences using a nearest-neighbor algorithm that merged closely related sequences. V, D and J gene segments were assigned by aligning CDR3 sequences to IMGT reference sequences. Each retained sequence needed at least a six-nucleotide match to both a V gene segment and a J gene segment. A rearrangement counted as productive if the CDR3 had no stop codons and remained in frame with V and J, and every other rearrangement counted as non-productive. CDR3 was defined by IMGT convention, running from the second conserved V-encoded cysteine to the conserved J-encoded phenylalanine. The earlier analysis of more than 450 of the donors excluded sequences that lacked an unambiguous match to a single V gene segment. An earlier analysis of approximately 590 of the donors classified V segments as functional when productive rearrangements were above 56.7% and as segregating when the standard deviation between donors was above 5%. A statistical classification framework was developed to diagnose cytomegalovirus status using the catalog of TCR beta chain sequences. In a later analysis, V and J genes were assigned by comparing TCR nucleotide sequences against IMGT/GENE-DB human TR gene sequences. Using the TCRdist pipeline, a later analysis assigned CDR3 sequences along with most-parsimonious VDJ recombination scenarios. In a later analysis, every TCR beta chain was defined by the combination of its CDR3 amino acid sequence and its V-gene family, and reads without a unique V-gene family were dropped. As a way to deal with suspected cross-contamination and a sequencing artifact, a later analysis dropped approximately 590 nucleotide sequences that were highly shared and had low generation probability. A later analysis calculated a clonal expansion index for each public chain from normalized within-repertoire ranks of inferred template counts. In a later analysis, generation probabilities were computed with a VDJ recombination model fitted to out-of-frame rearrangements, and the resulting probabilities were checked against IGoR. A later analysis scored TCR-TCR, TCR-HLA and TCR-CMV co-occurrence with hypergeometric tests, applying a repertoire-size bias correction to TCR pairs. False discovery rates were estimated in a later analysis by permuting HLA or CMV assignments 20 times. In a later analysis, co-occurring TCRs were grouped using DBSCAN, with TCRdist sequence similarity added in when clustering inside HLA-allele-positive subsets. Co-occurrence clustering excluded repertoires with fewer than 30,000 or more than 120,000 public chains, plus five with anomalous nucleotide sharing. Drawn from immuneACCESS, this table holds only the in-frame rearrangements with V and J called that TCRdb kept. Clones are partly lost; checked studies trace under half to an unresolved V gene and leave the rest unexplained. Clone size and the V and J calls come from that table; the DNA yielded D and trimming. The table held for this sample gives more than 55,000 clones. The ten largest clones represent about 5% of the sample.

The CDR3 goes from the cysteine to the phenylalanine over 17 residues. Kept here is only the CDR3 DNA, which spans 51 bases and is read in frame from base 1. In total, fewer than 750 healthy bone marrow donors made up the cohort. All cohort members were sampled while nominally healthy, although unrecorded immune exposures were likely present. The donor was CMV seropositive and was included in the group of 300 or so seropositive cohort members. Each donor provided a peripheral blood sample, and peripheral blood mononuclear cells were used for TCR beta sequencing. Genomic DNA extraction from the blood cell samples was performed with the Qiagen DNeasy Blood Extraction Kit.

The TCR was taken from a woman between 40 and 55 years old in good health and CMV-seropositive. In this chain, TRBV21-1 is recombined with TRBJ2-3; TRBD2 is the table's D call, not checked against the DNA. TRBV21-1 is deemed a pseudogene. The sample comprised PBMCs. At the DNA level, the sequence is TGTGCCAGCAGCAAAGAGGCAGCGGGCGGGAACACAGATACGCAGTATTTT. The translation is CASSKEAAGGNTDTQYF.